Below, one T cell receptor (beta chain) is given with its context. The antigen remains unidentified. This sample is drawn from a study of cytomegalovirus exposure and HLA in healthy donors. General observations from the study: An Asian-associated ancestry cluster reportedly showed fewer N-insertions than the roughly 670-donor mean in a later analysis. Immune exposure information comprised only CMV serostatus.

This CDR3 is 16 amino acids long. J lost 13 bases, V lost 3 bases, and 17 bases had no gene match. CDR1 and CDR2 (germline): SGHRS, YFSETQ. PCR involved 60 Vbeta and 13 Jbeta primers. The repertoire was sequenced with immunoSEQ multiplex PCR; TCRdb's copy has only in-frame clones and lacks some. The table includes about 210,000 clones, about 79% detected once. The receptor was isolated from a male donor in good health and CMV-seronegative. This chain joins TRBV5-1 and TRBJ2-1; 9 nucleotides agree with TRBD2. Sequenced material: PBMCs. CDR3 loop: CASSSAGERGAWRQFF. The CDR3 coding sequence is TGCGCCAGCAGCTCGGCGGGGGAGCGGGGGGCCTGGAGACAGTTCTTC.